A selection of T cell receptor beta chains follows, all from one sample in a study of chemoradiotherapy in HPV16-positive cancers. The repertoire was sequenced with immunoSEQ multiplex PCR; TCRdb's copy has only in-frame clones and lacks some. The table includes more than 11,000 clones, 69% detected once. This specimen was taken from a patient who underwent chemoradiotherapy. All receptors come from a human donor with HPV-associated anogenital cancer. The CDR3 runs from the conserved cysteine through the conserved F or W. D genes are given only for firm matches. The listing skips clone size in some rows; elsewhere it reads once, few, many or a size class.

V	J	size	D	DNA	CDR3
TRBV6-6	TRBJ2-1	NA	TRBD2	TGTGCCAGCACTGGACTAGCGGGGCCAGGGTACAATGAGCAGTTCTTC	CASTGLAGPGYNEQFF
TRBV6-1	TRBJ2-1	NA	NA	TGTGCCAGCAGTGTCTCAGCGAGCTCCTACAATGAGCAGTTCTTC	CASSVSASSYNEQFF
TRBV5-5	TRBJ2-7	NA	NA	TGTGCCAGCAGCCGGACAGAGAGCTCCTACGAGCAGTACTTC	CASSRTESSYEQYF
TRBV2	TRBJ1-4	few	TRBD1	TGTGCCAGCAGTGGGACAGGGGTAACTAATGAAAAACTGTTTTTT	CASSGTGVTNEKLFF
TRBV19	TRBJ1-4	NA	NA	TGTGCCAGTAGTATAGAAACATACAGGAAGCCAAGGGGTGAAAAACTGTTTTTT	CASSIETYRKPRGEKLFF
TRBV12-5	TRBJ2-5	NA	TRBD1	TGTGCTAGTGGAACAGGGGGGAAGGAGACCCAGTACTTC	CASGTGGKETQYF
TRBV29-1	TRBJ2-7	NA	NA	TGCAGCGTTGATACAGGTTTACAGCAGTACTTC	CSVDTGLQQYF
TRBV11-2	TRBJ1-6	NA	NA	TGTGCCAGCAGCTTGCCGCGGAGTTCACCCCTCCACTTT	CASSLPRSSPLHF
TRBV5-1	TRBJ2-2	NA	TRBD2	TGCGCCAGCAGCTTGAACGGGCTAGCGGGGGCTCAGAACACCGGGGAGCTGTTTTTT	CASSLNGLAGAQNTGELFF
TRBV7-8	TRBJ1-5	NA	NA	TGTGCCAGCAGCTTAGCGGGAGTTTTGGGAAGCAATCAGCCCCAGCATTTT	CASSLAGVLGSNQPQHF
TRBV10-3	TRBJ2-3	NA	NA	TGTGCCATCAGTGAGTCGATTCGGGATACGCAGTATTTT	CAISESIRDTQYF
TRBV7-3	TRBJ2-1	NA	TRBD2	TGTGCCAGCAGCTTAACCGGACTAGCGGGGACATACTCCTACAATGAGCAGTTCTTC	CASSLTGLAGTYSYNEQFF
TRBV30	TRBJ1-6	NA	NA	TGTGCCTGGAGGGCCACAGGGAACTCCTATAATTCACCCCTCCACTTT	CAWRATGNSYNSPLHF
TRBV5-1	TRBJ1-2	NA	TRBD1	TGCGCCAGCAGCTCCGGGACAGGGGGCGGCCGAGGGCATGGCTACACCTTC	CASSSGTGGGRGHGYTF
TRBV19	TRBJ1-2	NA	NA	TGTGCCAGTAGTATCCTACAGGACAGAAATAACTATGGCTACACCTTC	CASSILQDRNNYGYTF
TRBV7-2	TRBJ2-5	NA	NA	TGTGCCAGCAGCTTAGCAGCAGGGGGGGGGCAAGAGACCCAGTACTTC	CASSLAAGGGQETQYF
TRBV9	TRBJ1-6	few	NA	TGTGCCAGCAGCGTAGACGGGGGTCGAGAGTCACCCCTCCACTTT	CASSVDGGRESPLHF
TRBV7-2	TRBJ1-1	NA	TRBD1	TGTGCCAGCAGCTACTATACAGGGGCCGAGCGAGCTTTCTTT	CASSYYTGAERAFF
TRBV5-4	TRBJ2-7	NA	NA	TGTGCCAGCAGCCCCAAGGACAGCGTAGAGCAGTACTTC	CASSPKDSVEQYF
TRBV7-9	TRBJ1-1	few	NA	TGTGCCAGCAGCTCCGGACTGAACACTGAAGCTTTCTTT	CASSSGLNTEAFF
TRBV2	TRBJ2-7	once	TRBD1	TGTGCCAGCAGTGAATGGGACAGAATGTACGAGCAGTACTTC	CASSEWDRMYEQYF
TRBV2	TRBJ2-2	NA	TRBD1	TGTGCCAGCAGTGAAAGGGGCACAGGGGGCACCGGGGAGCTGTTTTTT	CASSERGTGGTGELFF
TRBV28	TRBJ2-1	NA	NA	TGTGCCAGCGGAGGAGGGTACAATGAGCAGTTCTTC	CASGGGYNEQFF